This is a list of T cell receptor beta chains from one sample in a study of cytomegalovirus exposure and HLA in healthy donors. Measured with immunoSEQ multiplex PCR; TCRdb has only the in-frame clones, and not every one. The table records around 92,000 clones, more than 75% of them present only once. The source material was PBMCs. These receptor sequences come from a man in his late teens or twenties in good health and CMV-seronegative. Both conserved end residues are part of each CDR3.

17	TRBV4-1	TRBJ2-1	CASSQDVGTSKIVGQFF
14	TRBV27	TRBJ1-1	CASSWTGVGTEAFF
14	TRBV6-1	TRBJ2-2	CASSETLAYGELFF
15	TRBV4-1	TRBJ2-3	CASSQVTGVTDTQYF
16	TRBV9	TRBJ2-5	CASSAMTGWGQETQYF
17	TRBV9	TRBJ2-1	CASSDPTGTSGYNEQFF
14	TRBV5-1	TRBJ1-6	CASSPPGLLEPLHF
13	TRBV5-4	TRBJ1-2	CASRGREMGGYTF
14	TRBV19	TRBJ2-3	CASRMGLTTDTQYF
17	TRBV7-8	TRBJ1-3	CASSLALWGASGNTIYF
13	TRBV6-5	TRBJ1-2	CATLTGANYGYTF
17	TRBV18	TRBJ1-4	CASSPLTTGQGGEKLFF
16	TRBV5-4	TRBJ1-3	CASSSHPTGTGNTIYF
15	TRBV9	TRBJ2-7	CASSSRDRSSYEQYF
14	TRBV18	TRBJ1-6	CASSPTGANSPLHF
15	TRBV2	TRBJ2-7	CASRLLMDRNYEQYF